The present T cell receptor beta chain was sequenced within a study of blood T cell repertoires in COVID-19. The sample holds a few counts of this clone. In germline, CDR1 is ENHRY, CDR2 SYGVKD. The J segment lost 2 bases and the V segment lost 8 bases, leaving 7 bases of the junction unmatched. The CDR3 covers 14 residues. Original processing notes: Estimation of nucleated cell counts was performed using reference gene primer amplification. The table came from immunoSEQ multiplex PCR; TCRdb's copy has only in-frame clones and leaves some out. V, J and clone size were drawn from that table, and D and trimming were deduced from the DNA. This table holds roughly 130,000 clones, about 86% found once. Two negative PCRs, clearance, or symptom resolution characterized the recovered Cohort 3 donors.

The specimen sequenced was PBMCs or T cells enriched from blood (not recorded which). The TCR sequence derives from a man between 50 and 59 years old who had recovered from COVID-19. The rearrangement joins TRBV10-3 to TRBJ2-3, with 7 positions matching TRBD2. The CDR3 reads CAIGNGGSTDTQYF. The CDR3 nucleotides read TGTGCCATCGGTAACGGGGGGTCCACAGATACGCAGTATTTT.